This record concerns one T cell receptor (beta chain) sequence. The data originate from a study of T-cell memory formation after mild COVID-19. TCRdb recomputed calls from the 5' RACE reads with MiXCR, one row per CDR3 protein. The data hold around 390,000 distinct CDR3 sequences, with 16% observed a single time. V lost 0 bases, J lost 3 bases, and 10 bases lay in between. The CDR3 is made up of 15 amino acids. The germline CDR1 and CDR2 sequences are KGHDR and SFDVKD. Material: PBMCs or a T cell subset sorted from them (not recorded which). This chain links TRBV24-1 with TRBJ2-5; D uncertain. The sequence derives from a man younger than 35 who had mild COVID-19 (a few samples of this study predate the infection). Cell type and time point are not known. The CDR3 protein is CATSDLGLGKETQYF. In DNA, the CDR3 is TGTGCCACCAGTGATTTGGGCTTAGGAAAAGAGACCCAGTACTTC.